Listed below are T cell receptor beta chains from one sample, sequenced in a study of blood T cells in healthy people across ages. Using its own MiXCR run on the 5' RACE reads, TCRdb lists one record per CDR3 protein. The data show some 1.8 million distinct CDR3 sequences, roughly two fifths seen once. The sequencing input was blood. The receptors were sampled from a human donor in good health. Each CDR3 is given with its conserved first and last residue. The D gene is left open where the match is weak. Size is stated for part of the rows, as once, few or many counts, or as a class when the clone is expanded.

V gene: TRBV9; D gene: -; J gene: TRBJ2-3; clone size: -; CDR3 DNA: TGTGCCAGCAGCGTGGAGTTAGCAGATACGCAGTATTTT; CDR3 protein: CASSVELADTQYF
V gene: TRBV20-1; D gene: -; J gene: TRBJ2-7; clone size: few; CDR3 DNA: TGCAGTGCTAGAGACGTTTGGGGAACGTACGAGCAGTACTTC; CDR3 protein: CSARDVWGTYEQYF
V gene: TRBV3-1; D gene: TRBD2; J gene: TRBJ2-5; clone size: -; CDR3 DNA: TGTGCCAGCAGCCAAGGGGCCTCTAGCGGGACCGCACAAGAGACCCAGTACTTC; CDR3 protein: CASSQGASSGTAQETQYF
V gene: TRBV20-1; D gene: TRBD2; J gene: TRBJ2-3; clone size: -; CDR3 DNA: TGCAGTGCTAGAGCCCCTAGCGGGGGCAGGAGGGCGCAGTATTTT; CDR3 protein: CSARAPSGGRRAQYF
V gene: TRBV20-1; D gene: TRBD2; J gene: TRBJ2-5; clone size: -; CDR3 DNA: TGCAGTGCTTCGACTAGCGTCCTACAAGAGACCCAGTACTTC; CDR3 protein: CSASTSVLQETQYF
V gene: TRBV7-9; D gene: TRBD2; J gene: TRBJ2-1; clone size: few; CDR3 DNA: TGTGCCAGCAGCTTATGGGGGAGCGGGGGGTACCGGAACAATGAGCAGTTCTTC; CDR3 protein: CASSLWGSGGYRNNEQFF
V gene: TRBV20-1; D gene: -; J gene: TRBJ1-1; clone size: few; CDR3 DNA: TGCAGTGCCACCTCAAGCCTGAACACTGAAGCTTTCTTT; CDR3 protein: CSATSSLNTEAFF
V gene: TRBV25-1; D gene: -; J gene: TRBJ1-1; clone size: -; CDR3 DNA: TGTGCCAGCAGTGAACTAGAGGGTCTGGGCACTGAAGCTTTCTTT; CDR3 protein: CASSELEGLGTEAFF
V gene: TRBV11-2; D gene: TRBD1; J gene: TRBJ1-4; clone size: -; CDR3 DNA: TGTGCCAGCAGCTTAGACGGGACAGGGGAGGAAAAACTGTTTTTT; CDR3 protein: CASSLDGTGEEKLFF
V gene: TRBV20-1; D gene: -; J gene: TRBJ2-1; clone size: -; CDR3 DNA: TGCAGTGCTAGGGGGCAGATTAAGGCCAATGAGCAGTTCTTC; CDR3 protein: CSARGQIKANEQFF
V gene: TRBV4-3; D gene: TRBD2; J gene: TRBJ2-3; clone size: -; CDR3 DNA: TGCGCCAGCAGCCCGTTGCCACCCCGGGGACTAGCGGGGGGGAGCACAGATACGCAGTATTTT; CDR3 protein: CASSPLPPRGLAGGSTDTQYF
V gene: TRBV7-2; D gene: -; J gene: TRBJ2-7; clone size: -; CDR3 DNA: TGTGCCAGCAGCCAGGTTAGCCTGTTCTACGAGCAGTACTTC; CDR3 protein: CASSQVSLFYEQYF
V gene: TRBV18; D gene: -; J gene: TRBJ2-7; clone size: few; CDR3 DNA: TGTGCCAGCTCACCACCCTTGAACCCCTACGAGCAGTACTTC; CDR3 protein: CASSPPLNPYEQYF
V gene: TRBV28; D gene: -; J gene: TRBJ2-5; clone size: few; CDR3 DNA: TGTGCCAGCACCGAGGGGGGGACCCAAGAGACCCAGTACTTC; CDR3 protein: CASTEGGTQETQYF
V gene: TRBV15; D gene: -; J gene: TRBJ1-2; clone size: -; CDR3 DNA: TGTGCCACCAGCAGAGATCGTAAGGGCAGCTACACCTTC; CDR3 protein: CATSRDRKGSYTF
V gene: TRBV3-1; D gene: -; J gene: TRBJ2-7; clone size: few; CDR3 DNA: TGTGCCAGCAGCCAAGATAGTGACGGACCCTTGGACGAGCAGTACTTC; CDR3 protein: CASSQDSDGPLDEQYF
V gene: TRBV9; D gene: -; J gene: TRBJ2-7; clone size: -; CDR3 DNA: TGTGCCAGCAGTACAGAGGGAGGCGAGCAGTACTTC; CDR3 protein: CASSTEGGEQYF
V gene: TRBV29-1; D gene: -; J gene: TRBJ1-2; clone size: -; CDR3 DNA: TGCAGCGCTGACCGCAGTGGGGGGAACTATGGCTACACCTTC; CDR3 protein: CSADRSGGNYGYTF